Below, 28 T cell receptor beta chains from the same sample are listed, as sequenced in a study of T cell repertoires in cytomegalovirus infection. These receptors' antigens are unknown. TCRdb redid the calling of the reads with MiXCR, one entry per CDR3 protein. This table holds 380,000 or so distinct CDR3 sequences, about 35% found once. The material sequenced was cultured PBMCs, taken from culture after CMV antigen stimulation. Receptors originate from a human donor in good health (CMV status not recorded). Some clones in this sample may be carry-over from other donors' samples.

V usage is TRBV20-1 and J usage is TRBJ1-3; a weak D match, TRBD1 (5 bases). CDR3 length: 14 residues. In germline, CDR1 is DFQATT, CDR2 SNEGSKA (reference sequence). The V and J ends lost 1 base and 0 bases respectively, with 7 bases between them. The CDR3, as DNA: TGCAGTGCTAGAGCAGACAGCTCTGGAAACACCATATATTTT. This gives the protein CSARADSSGNTIYF.

The chain employs TRBV4-1 and TRBJ2-3; D tentatively fits TRBD1 or TRBD2 (6 bases each). Germline values: CDR1 MGHRA, CDR2 YSYEKL. The CDR3 runs 16 residues. Trimming took 0 bases from V and 1 from J, leaving 11 bases between them. Here the CDR3 DNA reads TGCGCCAGCAGCCAAGATACGGGGGCTGGCACAGATACGCAGTATTTT. This codes for CASSQDTGAGTDTQYF.

This chain joins TRBV28 and TRBJ1-5; perhaps TRBD1 as D (6 bases). CDR1 MDHEN and CDR2 SYDVKM come from the germline V gene. The CDR3 loop spans 16 amino acids. The V end lost 7 bases, the J end lost 0 bases, and 16 bases lay between the germline ends. The CDR3 reads CASIFGTPYSNQPQHF. CDR3 sequence (DNA): TGTGCCAGCATCTTCGGGACACCCTATAGCAATCAGCCCCAGCATTTT.

V is TRBV12-3 or TRBV12-4 and J is TRBJ2-7; perhaps TRBD1 as D (6 bases). Trimming shortened V by 3 bases and J by 4 bases, and 7 bases separated the two germline ends. The CDR3 contains 12 residues. The CDR3 loop reads CASSFDRYEQYF. As DNA, the CDR3 is TGTGCCAGCAGTTTCGACAGGTACGAGCAGTACTTC.

This sequence joins TRBV24-1 and TRBJ2-1; 7 nucleotides agree with TRBD1. V trimming: 0 bases; J trimming: 4 bases; junction bases outside the gene matches: 2. Germline CDR1 is KGHDR and CDR2 is SFDVKD. The CDR3 extends over 15 amino acids. This CDR3 reads CATSDLRDSYNEQFF. The DNA of the CDR3 is TGTGCCACCAGTGATTTGCGGGACAGTTACAATGAGCAGTTCTTC.

V gene TRBV12-3 or TRBV12-4 combines with J gene TRBJ1-1; D gene unclear. Between the trimmed V and J ends, which lost 7 bases and 1 base, there was a span of 10 bases. The CDR3 runs to 13 residues. The CDR3 loop reads CASIQHGNTEAFF. The CDR3 DNA is TGTGCCAGCATACAACATGGGAACACTGAAGCTTTCTTT.

The chain employs TRBV18 and TRBJ2-1, with TRBD2 matching 10 bases. The CDR3 runs 15 residues. After removal of 4 bases from V and 5 bases from J, the junction contained 5 bases not matched to a gene. Germline loops: CDR1 KGHSH, CDR2 LQKENI. The CDR3 nucleotides read TGTGCCAGCTCACAAGCGGGAGGGTCTAACAATGAGCAGTTCTTC. As protein: CASSQAGGSNNEQFF.

V usage is TRBV12-3 or TRBV12-4 and J usage is TRBJ2-3; possible D gene TRBD2, 5 bases. The V end was cut by 5 bases, the J end by 0 bases, with 15 bases between. This CDR3 contains 16 residues. The CDR3 coding sequence is TGTGCCAGCAGTCTCGGAGGCTCTGCTAGCACAGATACGCAGTATTTT. Protein: CASSLGGSASTDTQYF.

This clonotype was counted at least ten times. The chain employs TRBV11-2 and TRBJ2-5; D ambiguous. This CDR3 has 14 amino acids. The germline V gene encodes CDR1 SGHAT and CDR2 FQNNGV. V lost 4 bases and J 5 bases, leaving 14 bases between the germline ends. This CDR3 is CASSSTLGGETQYF. In nucleotides, the CDR3 is TGTGCCAGCAGCTCAACCTTGGGTGGGGAGACCCAGTACTTC.

The table lists this clonotype with many counts. This chain links TRBV7-2 with TRBJ1-1; D is perhaps TRBD1 (6 bases). The V end lost 7 bases, the J end lost 7 bases, and 19 bases lay between the germline ends. Germline CDR1 and CDR2: SGHTA and FQGNSA. This CDR3 is 14 amino acids long. The CDR3 protein is CASKVTGADGEAFF. In DNA, the CDR3 is TGTGCCAGCAAAGTAACGGGGGCGGACGGTGAAGCTTTCTTT.

The chain has TRBV5-6 and TRBJ1-5; 9 bases are shared with TRBD1. Germline V gene sequence: CDR1 SGHDT, CDR2 YYEEEE. This CDR3 spans 15 amino acids. V lost 2 bases, J lost 7 bases, and 7 bases stayed unmatched. The CDR3 is CASSFGTGHGQPQHF. Written as DNA, the CDR3 is TGTGCCAGCAGCTTCGGGACAGGGCACGGGCAGCCCCAGCATTTT.

The chain has TRBV30 and TRBJ2-7; D remains ambiguous. CDR3 length equals 14 residues. Trimming pared 2 bases from V and 2 bases from J, leaving 13 bases between. Per the germline V gene, CDR1 is GTSNPN and CDR2 is SVGIG (reference sequence). CDR3 nucleotides: TGTGCCTGGAGTCGGCTACCAAATACCTACGAGCAGTACTTC. It translates to CAWSRLPNTYEQYF.

In its sample, this clonotype was seen a few times. The V call is TRBV19, the J call TRBJ1-3, with 9 positions matching TRBD1. The ends lost 3 bases at V and 4 bases at J; junction bases unmatched: 7. The CDR3 is made up of 16 amino acids. Germline-derived CDR1 and CDR2 are LNHDA and SQIVND (reference sequence). The CDR3 protein is CASSMRDRARGNTIYF. CDR3 nucleotide sequence: TGTGCCAGTAGTATGCGGGACAGGGCCCGGGGAAACACCATATATTTT.

The chain uses TRBV20-1 and TRBJ2-7, with a weak D call TRBD1 (5 bases). The CDR3 has 14 amino acids. V dropped 5 bases and J dropped 2 bases, with 16 bases sitting between them. Germline V gives CDR1 DFQATT, CDR2 SNEGSKA (reference sequence). CDR3 sequence (DNA): TGCAGTGCTCAGCCACAGGTTACGCCCTACGAGCAGTACTTC. This gives the protein CSAQPQVTPYEQYF.

This clonotype was seen only a few times. This chain connects TRBV18 to TRBJ2-1, with D possibly matching TRBD2 (5 bases). The V gene's germline CDR1 is KGHSH and CDR2 LQKENI. The CDR3 length is 13 residues. Trimming cost V 3 bases and J 6 bases, with 9 bases left between them. The CDR3 is CASSPPGSNEQFF. For the CDR3, the DNA is TGTGCCAGCTCACCTCCGGGATCCAATGAGCAGTTCTTC.

The chain is built from TRBV4-3 and TRBJ1-5, with D possibly matching TRBD1 (5 bases). V lost 0 bases to trimming and J lost 9 bases, with 12 bases between them. The CDR3 runs to 14 residues. Per germline, CDR1 LGHNA and CDR2 YSLEER. The CDR3 sequence is CASSQDLGEAPQHF. CDR3 coding DNA: TGCGCCAGCAGCCAAGATCTGGGGGAGGCGCCCCAGCATTTT.

The V and J genes are TRBV11-2 and TRBJ2-5; the match to TRBD2 covers 13 bases. CDR1 SGHAT and CDR2 FQNNGV come from the germline V gene. With V trimmed by 1 base and J by 5 bases, 7 bases remained unmatched. This CDR3 spans 17 amino acids. The CDR3 region is CASSLGTSGSRSETQYF. The CDR3 DNA follows: TGTGCCAGCAGCTTAGGGACTAGCGGGAGTCGGAGCGAGACCCAGTACTTC.

The rearrangement joins TRBV6-2 or TRBV6-3 to TRBJ1-4, with TRBD1 matching 7 bases. This CDR3 comprises 13 residues. V lost 8 bases, J lost 7 bases, and 7 bases stayed unmatched. The germline CDR1 and CDR2 sequences are MNHEY and SVGEGT. CDR3 residues: CASRGTAGEKLFF. The CDR3 nucleotides are TGTGCCAGCCGTGGGACAGCGGGTGAAAAACTGTTTTTT.

This clonotype was seen just once. V gene TRBV2 combines with J gene TRBJ2-3; TRBD2 matches 7 bases. The CDR3 consists of 13 residues. CDR1 and CDR2 (germline): SNHLY, FYNNEI. Germline trimming cut 6 bases from V and 4 bases from J; bases unmatched to any gene: 4. The CDR3 loop reads CASSRTRSDTQYF. The CDR3 nucleotides are TGTGCCAGCAGCCGGACTAGGTCAGATACGCAGTATTTT.

This chain uses TRBV6-1 with TRBJ2-3; 10 bases align to TRBD2. Germline assignment: CDR1 MNHNS and CDR2 SASEGT. Trimming took 1 base from V and 2 from J; bases not matched to a gene: 6. The CDR3 covers 17 residues. The CDR3 region is CASSEGLLAGYTDTQYF. The CDR3 nucleotides read TGTGCCAGCAGTGAAGGCTTACTAGCGGGATACACAGATACGCAGTATTTT.

This clonotype was seen a handful of times. This chain connects TRBV28 to TRBJ2-2; D remains unclear. The CDR3 consists of 13 residues. The germline V gene encodes CDR1 MDHEN and CDR2 SYDVKM. Trimming took off 4 bases at V and 6 bases at J, with 9 bases between the two ends. The CDR3 region has the DNA TGTGCCAGCAGTTCCCGACCAGCCGGGGAGCTGTTTTTT. This encodes CASSSRPAGELFF.

This clonotype has more than one count but fewer than ten. The V and J genes are TRBV19 and TRBJ2-2; TRBD1 aligns across 9 bases. The CDR3 has 16 residues. CDR1 is LNHDA, CDR2 SQIVND, per germline (reference sequence). The J segment lost 4 bases and the V segment lost 4 bases, leaving 7 bases of the junction unmatched. This chain's CDR3 is CASSNRDRAVTGELFF. The CDR3 DNA is TGTGCCAGTAGTAACCGGGACAGGGCGGTCACCGGGGAGCTGTTTTTT.

This clonotype was seen more than once but under ten times. V is TRBV7-2 and J is TRBJ2-4; D is uncertain. Germline values: CDR1 SGHTA, CDR2 FQGNSA. The CDR3 is 12 residues long. V was cut by 5 bases and J by 9 bases, with 11 bases left in between. For the CDR3, the DNA is TGTGCCAGCAGCACCCGAGTCGGCATTCAGTACTTC. The encoded protein is CASSTRVGIQYF.

The chain uses TRBV11-3 and TRBJ1-2; D uncertain. Per germline, CDR1 SGHNT and CDR2 YENEEA. This CDR3 has 14 amino acids. The V end lost 0 bases, the J end lost 0 bases, and 5 bases lay between the germline ends. CDR3 sequence: CASSLDSTNYGYTF. The DNA of the CDR3 is TGTGCCAGCAGCTTAGACAGTACTAACTATGGCTACACCTTC.

The sample holds one count of this clonotype. CDR3: CSAEGVVTDTQYF. DNA of the CDR3: TGCAGTGCCGAAGGGGTAGTCACAGATACGCAGTATTTT. This chain joins TRBV20-1 and TRBJ2-3, with D possibly matching TRBD1 (5 bases). The CDR3 covers 13 residues. The V gene lost 6 bases and the J gene lost 2 bases, with 12 bases spanning the gap. Germline V gives CDR1 DFQATT, CDR2 SNEGSKA (reference sequence).

Only one count was recorded for this clonotype. V and J are TRBV29-1 and TRBJ1-1, with D tentatively TRBD1 (6 bases). Germline CDR1 SQVTM, CDR2 ANQGSEA. V lost 6 bases to trimming and J lost 4 bases, with 18 bases between them. This CDR3 is built from 14 residues. The DNA for the CDR3 is TGCAGCGTGGATGGGGCAGGGGTGGGCACTGAAGCTTTCTTT. Translated, it gives CSVDGAGVGTEAFF.

The chain's CDR3 is CASSIDRVKNEQFF. As DNA, the CDR3 is TGTGCCAGCAGCATAGACAGGGTGAAGAATGAGCAGTTCTTC. This chain links TRBV7-6 with TRBJ2-1; 7 nucleotides agree with TRBD1. The length of the CDR3 is 14 residues. The J segment lost 7 bases and the V segment lost 5 bases, leaving 8 bases of the junction unmatched. CDR1 is SGHVS and CDR2 is FNYEAQ in the germline V gene.

The chain uses TRBV10-3 and TRBJ2-3; 10 positions agree with TRBD2. The CDR3 totals 18 residues. Germline V gene data show CDR1 as ENHRY and CDR2 as SYGVKD. After removal of 2 bases from V and 7 bases from J, the junction contained 15 bases not matched to a gene. CDR3 amino acids: CAISETFAASGSGYTQYF. In DNA, the CDR3 is TGTGCCATCAGTGAGACGTTTGCGGCTAGCGGGAGTGGGTATACGCAGTATTTT.